These 10 T cell receptor beta chains came from one sample sequenced in a study of blood T cells in healthy people across ages. A sample-barcoded 5' primer and a J-beta primer mix were used in a second PCR of about 7 to 12 cycles. MiXCR was run by TCRdb on the 5' RACE reads, yielding one entry per CDR3 protein. This sample has 1.5 million to 2 million distinct CDR3 sequences, with roughly 27% found just once. The source material was blood. These receptors were obtained from a woman aged 25 to 39 in good health.

This chain connects TRBV5-4 to TRBJ2-7, with D possibly matching TRBD2 (5 bases). Germline-derived CDR1 and CDR2 are SGHNT and YYREEE (reference sequence). The CDR3 contains 13 residues. Trimming removed 3 bases from V and 2 bases from J, with 9 bases in between. CDR3 bases: TGTGCCAGCAGCTCGGACTGGCCCTACGAGCAGTACTTC. This gives the protein CASSSDWPYEQYF.

This clonotype was seen a few times. The rearrangement uses TRBV9 and TRBJ1-2, with a tentative D call TRBD1 (6 bases). Deletions cut 0 bases from V and 4 bases from J, with 16 bases between. CDR3 length equals 16 residues. CDR1 and CDR2 from the germline V gene are SGDLS and YYNGEE. The CDR3 here is CASSVGGPSGGYGYTF. CDR3 DNA sequence: TGTGCCAGCAGCGTAGGGGGGCCCTCAGGAGGCTATGGCTACACCTTC.

CDR3 region: CASSRPVDTQYF. CDR3 in DNA: TGTGCCAGCTCCCGACCTGTAGATACGCAGTATTTT. This chain links TRBV6-4 with TRBJ2-3; no firm D call. Trimming removed 8 bases at V and 5 bases at J, with 11 bases between. Germline V lookup: CDR1 MRHNA, CDR2 SNTAGT. This CDR3 has 12 amino acids.

This clonotype appeared a few times. The CDR3 reads CASSSGLHSRETQYF. CDR3 coding DNA: TGCGCCAGCAGCTCGGGGCTACACTCCAGGGAGACCCAGTACTTC. V and J are TRBV5-1 and TRBJ2-5; D could derive from TRBD1 or TRBD2 (5 bases each). The germline V and J ends were trimmed by 3 bases and 5 bases, with 17 bases remaining between them. The germline gives CDR1 SGHRS, CDR2 YFSETQ. CDR3 length equals 15 residues.

The gene calls are TRBV27 and TRBJ2-2; 11 bases are shared with TRBD2. J was trimmed by 5 bases and V by 3 bases; bases with no gene match: 5. Germline V lookup: CDR1 MNHEY, CDR2 SMNVEV (reference sequence). The length of the CDR3 is 16 residues. CDR3 residues: CASSLTSGVLTGELFF. The DNA of the CDR3 is TGTGCCAGCAGTTTGACTAGCGGGGTCTTGACCGGGGAGCTGTTTTTT.

The rearrangement joins TRBV6-4 to TRBJ2-2; the D is unclear. Trimming stripped 3 bases from V and 2 bases from J, with 13 bases between. The germline V gene encodes CDR1 MRHNA and CDR2 SNTAGT. The CDR3 is 16 amino acids. CDR3: CASSEIPLLNTGELFF. The CDR3, as DNA: TGTGCCAGCAGTGAAATACCACTTTTAAACACCGGGGAGCTGTTTTTT.

Worth noting for this clonotype: A read error may be the cause here, since a much bigger clone is one base away. The V gene is TRBV20-1, the J gene TRBJ2-4, with 8 nucleotides matching TRBD2. The end of the DNA aligns better with TRBJ2-7, so the J call may be wrong. This CDR3 has 12 residues. Germline CDR1 is DFQATT and CDR2 is SNEGSKA (reference sequence). The CDR3 reads CRASGFQLEQYF. As DNA, the CDR3 is TGCAGGGCTAGCGGGTTTCAGCTCGAGCAGTACTTC.

The CDR3 protein is CASFRSQETQYF. In nucleotides, the CDR3 is TGTGCCAGCTTCCGGTCTCAAGAGACCCAGTACTTC. V and J are TRBV21-1 and TRBJ2-5. TRBV21-1 is a pseudogene. The CDR3 runs 12 residues.

A word on this clonotype: Sequence at one end of the junction differs from germline and may be a read error. The chain has TRBV7-9 and TRBJ2-7, with D possibly matching TRBD1 (5 bases). Germline lookup yields CDR1 SEHNR and CDR2 FQNEAQ (reference sequence). This CDR3 has 13 residues. DNA of the CDR3: TGTGCCAGCAGCTTAGAAGGACAAAACGTGCAGGACTTC. Amino acids: CASSLEGQNVQDF.

The table lists this clonotype with many counts. The junction shows a germline mismatch at one end, possibly a read error. The rearrangement uses TRBV3-1 and TRBJ2-1; TRBD1 or TRBD2 may be the D gene (6 bases each). The germline V gene encodes CDR1 LGHDT and CDR2 YNNKEL (reference sequence). This CDR3 region has 12 residues. DNA of the CDR3: TGCGCCAGCAGTCAGGGGAGGAATGAGCAGTTCTTC. It specifies CASSQGRNEQFF.